This T cell receptor beta chain was sequenced in a study of T cell responses to AZD1222 COVID-19 vaccine. Findings and caveats of the study: Among the donors, most were white British and more were female, and clonal diversity was possibly underestimated. The CD4 TCRs associated with vaccination extended across spike and predominated at 160-218 and 743-854. Repertoires were collected only later (after the peak T cell response had occurred).

Clones were sequenced by immunoSEQ multiplex PCR, and TCRdb holds only the in-frame ones, with some missing. The data contain approximately 150,000 clones, 93% of them singletons. Germline CDR1 and CDR2: KGHSH and LQKENI. The CDR3 spans 15 residues. V lost 3 bases and J lost 7, with 15 bases in between. A few counts support this clone. What it recognizes is unknown. The chain combines TRBV18 with TRBJ1-4; D ambiguous. The receptor was isolated from an adult in good health. Sequenced material: peripheral blood, taken on day 0 of AZD1222 vaccination. CDR3 sequence reads: CASSPTGVTGEKLFF. The CDR3, as DNA: TGTGCCAGCTCACCCACCGGGGTGACGGGTGAAAAACTGTTTTTT.